This record concerns one T cell receptor beta chain sequence. The antigen is undetermined. The ends were cut back, 4 bases at V and 5 bases at J, with 17 bases in the middle. The CDR3 totals 16 residues. Germline assignment: CDR1 SGHAT and CDR2 FQNNGV. Naive CD8 cells lacked CD45RO and underwent positive selection for CCR7, leaving out terminally differentiated effector memory CD45RA+ cells. This sample is drawn from a study of shared clonotypes between healthy human individuals. General study results and limits: Some naive CD4 clonotypes, around 5%, turned up in common across a few donors. In having few donors, the study represented limited genetic and exposure-history diversity.

The assay was immunoSEQ multiplex PCR, and TCRdb's table has in-frame clones only and misses some. This table has about 1,900,000 clones, over 85% appearing once. Source material: naive CD8+ T cells sorted from blood. The clonotype was recovered from a man aged 18-30 years in good health. The chain has TRBV11-2 and TRBJ1-4; tentative D call: TRBD1 (5 bases). CDR3 sequence (DNA): TGTGCCAGCAGCTCCGGGCGCGGGGCGCAAAATGAAAAACTGTTTTTT. Protein sequence: CASSSGRGAQNEKLFF.